A single sample gave rise to the 24 T cell receptor beta chains below, sequenced in a study of cytomegalovirus exposure and HLA in healthy donors. PCR amplification relied on 60 Vbeta primers (plus 13 Jbeta primers). TCRdb's table, derived via immunoSEQ multiplex PCR, lists solely in-frame clones and lacks some. The sample records more than 85,000 clones, 79% being singletons. Input material: PBMCs. The receptors stem from a female donor in good health and CMV-seropositive.

The V and J genes are TRBV4-2 and TRBJ2-5, with 8 nucleotides matching TRBD2. The CDR3 spans 16 residues. Unmatched junction bases numbered 6, after V lost 0 bases and J lost 3 bases. Germline CDR1 and CDR2: LGHNA and YNFKEQ. The DNA of the CDR3 is TGTGCCAGCAGCCAAGATCCGGGGGGGGGCAAAGAGACCCAGTACTTC. Translated: CASSQDPGGGKETQYF.

V is TRBV18 and J is TRBJ2-5, with D possibly matching TRBD2 (6 bases). This CDR3 has 13 amino acids. CDR1 is KGHSH and CDR2 is LQKENI in the germline V gene. V was pared by 3 bases and J by 3 bases, with 8 bases between. The CDR3 DNA reads as TGTGCCAGCTCACCGGGACTCGAAGAGACCCAGTACTTC. It translates to CASSPGLEETQYF.

The chain employs TRBV6-5 and TRBJ1-2; perhaps TRBD1 as D (6 bases). The CDR3 sequence is 13 residues long. V lost 7 bases, J lost 8 bases, and 17 bases lay in between. CDR1 is MNHEY, CDR2 SVGAGI, per germline. CDR3 sequence (DNA): TGTGCCAGCACCCCCCCAGGGGCAGGAGGCTACACCTTC. Its translation is CASTPPGAGGYTF.

There are a few counts of this clone. The CDR3 loop is CASSLGTGILREQYF. The DNA of the CDR3 is TGCGCCAGCAGCTTGGGGACAGGGATCTTGCGGGAGCAGTACTTC. The rearrangement links TRBV5-1 to TRBJ2-5; possibly TRBD1 for D (8 bases). Germline lookup yields CDR1 SGHRS and CDR2 YFSETQ. The CDR3 covers 15 residues. V dropped 0 bases and J dropped 11 bases, with 20 bases sitting between them.

The chain couples TRBV27 to TRBJ1-2; 8 bases match TRBD1. CDR3 size: 14 residues. Germline values: CDR1 MNHEY, CDR2 SMNVEV (reference sequence). The junction had 7 bases not matched to a gene; V was cut back by 6 bases and J by 4 bases. CDR3 sequence: CASSFRTGSYGYTF. The CDR3 DNA is TGTGCCAGCAGCTTCCGGACAGGGAGCTATGGCTACACCTTC.

The gene calls are TRBV7-8 and TRBJ1-5, with D possibly TRBD1 on 6 matching bases. V was shortened by 4 bases and J by 3 bases, with 7 bases between the two germline ends. From germline, CDR1 is SGHVS and CDR2 FQNEAQ. This CDR3 comprises 13 residues. CDR3 sequence reads: CASSWTDNQPQHF. In DNA form, the CDR3 reads TGTGCCAGCAGCTGGACAGACAATCAGCCCCAGCATTTT.

This chain links TRBV30 with TRBJ1-6; TRBD1 agrees at 12 bases. Germline CDR1 and CDR2: GTSNPN and SVGIG (reference sequence). Germline trimming cut 4 bases from V and 8 bases from J; bases unmatched to any gene: 6. CDR3 length: 15 residues. CDR3 sequence reads: CAWTVGQGAYSPLHF. The CDR3 bases are TGTGCCTGGACAGTGGGACAGGGGGCTTATTCACCCCTCCACTTT. Filled out from reference TRBV30 and TRBJ1-6, the complete variable domain reads SQTIHQWPATLVQPVGSPLSLECTVEGTSNPNLYWYRQAAGRGLQLLFYSVGIGQISSEVPQNLSASRPQDRQFILSSKKLLLSDSGFYLCAWTVGQGAYSPLHFGNGTRLTVT.

This clone has just one count. The chain combines TRBV5-1 with TRBJ2-2; 15 nucleotides line up with TRBD2. The V gene end was trimmed by 4 bases and the J gene end by 5 bases; junction bases not matched to a gene: 9. The germline V gene has CDR1 SGHRS and CDR2 YFSETQ. The CDR3 totals 18 residues. Here the CDR3 DNA reads TGCGCCAGCAGCCCCGTTAATGGACTAGCGGGAGGGACCGGGGAGCTGTTTTTT. It is translated as CASSPVNGLAGGTGELFF.

The V and J genes are TRBV19 and TRBJ2-3; D gene unclear. The CDR3 has 12 amino acids. Between the trimmed V and J ends, which lost 5 bases and 6 bases, there was a span of 9 bases. Germline CDR1 reads LNHDA; CDR2 reads SQIVND (reference sequence). The DNA for the CDR3 is TGTGCCAGTAGTCCCCTCGGGGATACGCAGTATTTT. Protein sequence: CASSPLGDTQYF.

This chain links TRBV2 with TRBJ2-7, with TRBD1 identical over 7 bases. Germline V gives CDR1 SNHLY, CDR2 FYNNEI. The CDR3 length is 15 residues. J was trimmed by 1 base and V by 6 bases; bases with no gene match: 9. CDR3 nucleotides: TGTGCCAGCAGCCCCAGGGGGAGAGGGTCCTACGAGCAGTACTTC. Protein product: CASSPRGRGSYEQYF.

The V gene is TRBV28, the J gene TRBJ2-5, with D possibly matching TRBD1 (6 bases). With 4 bases removed from V and 11 bases from J, the gap between germline ends came to 17 bases. Germline values: CDR1 MDHEN, CDR2 SYDVKM. The CDR3 runs to 13 residues. In DNA, the CDR3 is TGTGCCAGCAGTTCGACAGGCCCCTCCAAGCAGTACTTC. Its protein is CASSSTGPSKQYF.

This clone is classed as medium-sized. CDR3 sequence: CASYRDFYEQYF. In DNA, the CDR3 is TGTGCCAGTTACCGGGACTTCTACGAGCAGTACTTC. The rearrangement links TRBV2 to TRBJ2-7; weak D call: TRBD2 (6 bases). Trimming cost V 9 bases and J 3 bases, with 12 bases left between them. Germline V gene lookup returns CDR1 SNHLY and CDR2 FYNNEI. The CDR3 contains 12 residues. Full variable domain (missing parts from reference TRBV2 and TRBJ2-7): EPEVTQTPSHQVTQMGQEVILRCVPISNHLYFYWYRQILGQKVEFLVSFYNNEISEKSEIFDDQFSVERPDGSNFTLKIRSTKLEDSAMYFCASYRDFYEQYFGPGTRLTVT.

This rearrangement joins TRBV15 to TRBJ1-6, with D perhaps matching TRBD1 (5 bases). The CDR3 is made up of 15 amino acids. V lost 5 bases to trimming and J lost 10 bases, with 18 bases between them. CDR1 and CDR2 (germline): LNHNV, YYDKDF (reference sequence). For the CDR3, the DNA is TGTGCCACCAGCGAGGGAGGGGCGGACGTGTCACCCCTCCACTTT. This sequence encodes CATSEGGADVSPLHF.

Note on this clone: One end of the junction fails to match germline, which may point to a read error. This chain connects TRBV4-1 to TRBJ2-6; maybe TRBD2 (6 bases). Germline V gene data show CDR1 as MGHRA and CDR2 as YSYEKL. The CDR3 totals 15 residues. Written as DNA, the CDR3 is TGCGCCAGCAGCCAAGGGGACTCTGGGGCCAACGGCCTGACTTTC. Protein: CASSQGDSGANGLTF.

The chain links TRBV19 to TRBJ1-5, with D perhaps matching TRBD1 (5 bases). Germline lookup yields CDR1 LNHDA and CDR2 SQIVND (reference sequence). The V and J ends lost 6 bases and 9 bases respectively, with 15 bases between them. This CDR3 is 13 amino acids long. This chain's CDR3 is CASSLGGARPQHF. The DNA for the CDR3 is TGTGCCAGTAGCCTCGGAGGGGCGCGGCCCCAGCATTTT.

CDR3 in amino acids: CASSLEAIAVQYF. In DNA form, the CDR3 reads TGTGCCAGCAGCTTAGAAGCCATAGCGGTGCAGTACTTC. The chain links TRBV7-2 to TRBJ2-7; the D gene is possibly TRBD2 (6 bases). Trimming cost V 1 base and J 9 bases, with 13 bases left between them. Germline CDR1 is SGHTA and CDR2 is FQGNSA. CDR3 length equals 13 residues. Drawing the rest from reference TRBV7-2 and TRBJ2-7, the complete variable domain is GAGVSQSPSNKVTEKGKDVELRCDPISGHTALYWYRQSLGQGLEFLIYFQGNSAPDKSGLPSDRFSAERTGGSVSTLTIQRTQQEDSAVYLCASSLEAIAVQYFGPGTRLTVT.

This chain connects TRBV9 to TRBJ2-7; TRBD2 aligns across 8 bases. Germline CDR1 reads SGDLS; CDR2 reads YYNGEE. The ends lost 1 base at V and 6 bases at J; junction bases unmatched: 6. The CDR3 extends over 14 amino acids. The CDR3 region is CASSVRGGTSEQYF. The CDR3 DNA reads TGTGCCAGCAGCGTAAGGGGTGGGACTAGCGAGCAGTACTTC.

This chain uses TRBV5-4 with TRBJ2-1; D is possibly TRBD2 (5 bases). Per the germline V gene, CDR1 is SGHNT and CDR2 is YYREEE (reference sequence). The CDR3 is made up of 14 amino acids. V was shortened by 5 bases and J by 5 bases, with 14 bases between the two germline ends. The CDR3 DNA reads TGTGCCAGCAGGTCTCAACTAGATGACAATGAGCAGTTCTTC. This sequence encodes CASRSQLDDNEQFF.

The CDR3 sequence is CASRTGTSGNNEQFF. The CDR3 nucleotides are TGTGCCAGCAGGACGGGGACTAGCGGGAACAATGAGCAGTTCTTC. V usage is TRBV2 and J usage is TRBJ2-1, with 13 positions matching TRBD2. V shed 6 bases, J shed 5 bases, and the junction held 4 bases outside the gene matches. CDR3 length equals 15 residues. Germline loops: CDR1 SNHLY, CDR2 FYNNEI.

The chain uses TRBV11-2 and TRBJ2-1; D perhaps matches TRBD2 (6 bases). V was shortened by 4 bases and J by 6 bases, with 13 bases between the two germline ends. The CDR3 covers 14 residues. CDR1 is SGHAT, CDR2 FQNNGV, per germline. The CDR3 reads CASSWRATLNEQFF. The CDR3 coding sequence is TGTGCCAGCAGCTGGAGGGCCACCCTCAATGAGCAGTTCTTC.

In this sample, this clone turned up a few times. The chain couples TRBV2 to TRBJ1-2; 8 bases are a match to TRBD1. The CDR3 sequence is 16 residues long. V lost 3 bases and J lost 4; bases outside the gene matches: 10. Germline V gene data show CDR1 as SNHLY and CDR2 as FYNNEI. CDR3 loop: CASSEVQGVRSYGYTF. The CDR3 coding sequence is TGTGCCAGCAGTGAGGTACAGGGGGTCAGGAGCTATGGCTACACCTTC.

The chain employs TRBV5-4 and TRBJ1-6, with no clear D. The germline CDR1 and CDR2 sequences are SGHNT and YYREEE (reference sequence). CDR3 length: 16 amino acids. The V end lost 3 bases, the J end lost 0 bases, and 10 bases lay between the germline ends. DNA of the CDR3: TGTGCCAGCAGCTCCGTCCCTAGCTCCTATAATTCACCCCTCCACTTT. This encodes CASSSVPSSYNSPLHF. The whole variable domain, filled in from reference TRBV5-4 and TRBJ1-6, reads ETGVTQSPTHLIKTRGQQVTLRCSSQSGHNTVSWYQQALGQGPQFIFQYYREEENGRGNFPPRFSGLQFPNYSSELNVNALELDDSALYLCASSSVPSSYNSPLHFGNGTRLTVT.

The chain couples TRBV27 to TRBJ1-2; no clear D gene. Looked up from germline, CDR1 is MNHEY and CDR2 is SMNVEV (reference sequence). The V end was cut by 5 bases, the J end by 0 bases, with 13 bases between. This CDR3 contains 15 residues. CDR3 sequence (DNA): TGTGCCAGCAGTCCAGGACTGAACACTAACTATGGCTACACCTTC. It encodes CASSPGLNTNYGYTF.

The chain is built from TRBV14 and TRBJ2-2; D is perhaps TRBD1 (5 bases). The CDR3 totals 15 residues. Between the trimmed V and J ends, which lost 1 base and 4 bases, there was a span of 10 bases. Germline V gene data show CDR1 as SGHDN and CDR2 as FVKESK. CDR3 region: CASSQVAGPTGELFF. DNA for the CDR3: TGTGCCAGCAGCCAAGTGGCAGGGCCCACCGGGGAGCTGTTTTTT. Based on the CDR3 plus reference TRBV14 and TRBJ2-2, the full variable domain is EAGVTQFPSHSVIEKGQTVTLRCDPISGHDNLYWYRRVMGKEIKFLLHFVKESKQDESGMPNNRFLAERTGGTYSTLKVQPAELEDSGVYFCASSQVAGPTGELFFGEGSRLTVL.